This TCR beta chain was recovered during a study of neoadjuvant anti-PD-1 for oral cavity cancer. Time point defined: after neoadjuvant nivolumab, at surgical resection. V was cut by 2 bases and J by 4 bases, with 8 bases left in between. The CDR3 runs 14 residues. CDR1 and CDR2 (germline): SEHNR, FQNEAQ (reference sequence). Produced via immunoSEQ multiplex PCR; TCRdb's table is partial and in-frame only. The sample has approximately 15,000 clones, 71% seen once. The starting material was PBMCs, obtained after nivolumab (anti-PD-1) treatment. The chain joins TRBV7-9 to TRBJ2-2; D not resolved. This TCR was sampled from a person aged 40 to 85 with oral cavity squamous cell carcinoma. CDR3 bases: TGTGCCAGCAGCTTAATGTTAGGCACCGGGGAGCTGTTTTTT. It codes for CASSLMLGTGELFF.